Listed here are 26 T cell receptor beta chains from one sample, sequenced in a study of blood T cell dynamics during melanoma immunotherapy. Sequenced by immunoSEQ multiplex PCR; TCRdb stores in-frame clones only, minus some. Of over a thousand clones in the sample, 87% were seen once. Time point defined: week 3, after first cycle of checkpoint inhibitor. The sequences come from cell-free DNA from blood, collected from a patient treated with checkpoint blockade. Receptors were obtained from a human donor with melanoma.

Note on this clone: One junction end disagrees with the germline gene, perhaps due to a read error. The CDR3: CAWRVASTHTQYF. In DNA, the CDR3 is TGTGCCTGGAGGGTGGCTAGCACACATACGCAGTATTTT. The chain joins TRBV30 to TRBJ2-3; D possibly corresponds to TRBD2 (5 bases). Germline CDR1 and CDR2: GTSNPN and SVGIG (reference sequence). This CDR3 comprises 13 residues.

The chain recombines TRBV28 with TRBJ2-7; D remains unclear. The germline V gene encodes CDR1 MDHEN and CDR2 SYDVKM. Trimming took 2 bases from V and 7 from J, leaving 9 bases between them. The CDR3 spans 12 residues. This CDR3 reads CASSLNSMEQYF. Here the CDR3 DNA reads TGTGCCAGCAGTTTAAATTCCATGGAGCAGTACTTC.

This rearrangement joins TRBV7-8 to TRBJ2-4, with D uncertain. The CDR3 covers 15 residues. CDR1 is SGHVS, CDR2 FQNEAQ, per germline. Trimming pared 5 bases from V and 4 bases from J, leaving 15 bases between. CDR3 bases: TGTGCCAGCAGCCCGGCGGACGGGTTAAAAAACATTCAGTACTTC. This sequence encodes CASSPADGLKNIQYF.

The rearrangement uses TRBV9 and TRBJ2-6; 8 bases are shared with TRBD1. V dropped 4 bases and J dropped 1; count of bases not matched to a gene: 4. CDR3 length: 16 residues. Germline CDR1 is SGDLS and CDR2 is YYNGEE. The CDR3 spells CASSPRTGSGANVLTF. The DNA for the CDR3 is TGTGCCAGCAGCCCAAGGACAGGGTCTGGGGCCAACGTCCTGACTTTC.

The chain recombines TRBV7-2 with TRBJ2-3; 9 bases map to TRBD1. V trimming: 3 bases; J trimming: 1 base; junction bases outside the gene matches: 2. The CDR3 has 15 amino acids. CDR1 and CDR2 (germline): SGHTA, FQGNSA. This CDR3 is CASSFRDRGTDTQYF. The DNA for the CDR3 is TGTGCCAGCAGCTTCCGGGACAGGGGCACAGATACGCAGTATTTT.

This chain joins TRBV28 and TRBJ1-4; no clear D. Per germline, CDR1 MDHEN and CDR2 SYDVKM. Trimming pared 5 bases from V and 6 bases from J, leaving 16 bases between. The CDR3 consists of 15 residues. Written as DNA, the CDR3 is TGTGCCAGCAGTCCCAACAATTTGGAGGATGAAAAACTGTTTTTT. It specifies CASSPNNLEDEKLFF.

This clone has only a few counts. The sample contains more than one DNA sequence encoding this CDR3. The chain is built from TRBV30 and TRBJ2-2; no reliable D call. With 3 bases removed from V and 3 bases from J, the gap between germline ends came to 8 bases. Germline CDR1 reads GTSNPN; CDR2 reads SVGIG (reference sequence). The CDR3 runs 13 residues. Written as DNA, the CDR3 is TGTGCCTGGAGGGGATACTACACCGGGGAGCTGTTTTTT. Translating it yields CAWRGYYTGELFF.

The V and J genes are TRBV28 and TRBJ1-6, with unresolved D. The CDR3 spans 16 residues. Germline loops: CDR1 MDHEN, CDR2 SYDVKM. V shed 5 bases and J shed 0 bases, with 11 bases lying between them. Written as DNA, the CDR3 is TGTGCCAGCAGTGGGTTGGACGGCTCCTATAATTCACCCCTCCACTTT. This codes for CASSGLDGSYNSPLHF.

The chain carries TRBV2 and TRBJ2-2, with D possibly TRBD2 on 6 matching bases. This CDR3 comprises 14 residues. Trimming left V 5 bases short and J 6 bases short, with 13 bases between. The germline V gene has CDR1 SNHLY and CDR2 FYNNEI. CDR3 residues: CASSRAGRAGELFF. DNA of the CDR3: TGTGCCAGCAGTAGGGCGGGACGGGCCGGGGAGCTGTTTTTT.

This rearrangement joins TRBV5-8 to TRBJ2-1, with 10 nucleotides matching TRBD2. This CDR3 region has 16 residues. CDR1 and CDR2 from the germline V gene are SGHTS and YDEGEE. V lost 6 bases to trimming and J lost 1 base; unmatched junction nucleotides: 7. The CDR3 spells CASKLLAGESYNEQFF. The CDR3 nucleotides read TGTGCCAGCAAATTGCTAGCGGGAGAATCCTACAATGAGCAGTTCTTC.

V gene TRBV25-1 combines with J gene TRBJ2-1; 7 bases match TRBD2. CDR1 MGHDK and CDR2 SYGVNS come from the germline V gene. The length of the CDR3 is 15 residues. Unmatched junction bases numbered 10, after V lost 4 bases and J lost 7 bases. In DNA form, the CDR3 reads TGTGCCAGCAGTGGGATAGCGGGCGGGGGTAATGAGCAGTTCTTC. The encoded protein is CASSGIAGGGNEQFF. The full variable domain, with the rest looked up from reference TRBV25-1 and TRBJ2-1, is EADIYQTPRYLVIGTGKKITLECSQTMGHDKMYWYQQDPGMELHLIHYSYGVNSTEKGDLSSESTVSRIRTEHFPLTLESARPSHTSQYLCASSGIAGGGNEQFFGPGTRLTVL.

In nucleotides, the CDR3 is TGCGCCAGCAGCTTGGGGACCCCCACGGAAAAACTGTTTTTT. Translating gives CASSLGTPTEKLFF. The rearrangement links TRBV5-1 to TRBJ1-4; D is uncertain. The CDR3 spans 14 residues. V was pared by 0 bases and J by 8 bases, with 11 bases between. Germline V lookup: CDR1 SGHRS, CDR2 YFSETQ.

This sequence joins TRBV29-1 and TRBJ1-1; D perhaps matches TRBD1 (6 bases). V lost 5 bases and J 8 bases, leaving 9 bases between the germline ends. From germline, CDR1 is SQVTM and CDR2 ANQGSEA. The CDR3 is 10 residues long. CDR3 residues: CSVLTGEAFF. The DNA for the CDR3 is TGCAGCGTTCTGACAGGCGAAGCTTTCTTT.

The table lists this clone with a few counts. The chain links TRBV10-2 to TRBJ2-1; D is possibly TRBD1 (6 bases). Germline V CDR1 and CDR2: WSHSY, SAAADI. Trimming stripped 7 bases from V and 6 bases from J, with 13 bases between. The CDR3 is 13 amino acids. CDR3 coding DNA: TGCGCCAGCATCCAGGGGCTTCCCAATGAGCAGTTCTTC. Its protein is CASIQGLPNEQFF.

This clone has only a few counts. The chain uses TRBV5-1 and TRBJ1-4, with D possibly being TRBD1 (5 bases). Germline V gives CDR1 SGHRS, CDR2 YFSETQ. V lost 2 bases to trimming and J lost 5 bases, with 10 bases between them. The length of the CDR3 is 14 residues. CDR3 region: CASSLQEGNEKLFF. The CDR3 coding sequence is TGCGCCAGCAGCTTACAGGAAGGGAATGAAAAACTGTTTTTT.

V gene TRBV19 combines with J gene TRBJ2-7; TRBD2 is a possible D gene (6 bases). CDR1 and CDR2 from the germline V gene are LNHDA and SQIVND (reference sequence). V lost 4 bases and J lost 3, with 10 bases in between. The CDR3 extends over 13 amino acids. The CDR3 coding sequence is TGTGCCAGTAGTACGACTAGAAACTACGAGCAGTACTTC. This sequence encodes CASSTTRNYEQYF. The variable domain in full, with the rest retrieved from reference TRBV19 and TRBJ2-7, is DGGITQSPKYLFRKEGQNVTLSCEQNLNHDAMYWYRQDPGQGLRLIYYSQIVNDFQKGDIAEGYSVSREKKESFPLTVTSAQKNPTAFYLCASSTTRNYEQYFGPGTRLTVT.

The chain is built from TRBV10-2 and TRBJ2-7; 7 bases align to TRBD1. Germline V gene data show CDR1 as WSHSY and CDR2 as SAAADI. Trimming took 7 bases from V and 4 from J; bases not matched to a gene: 10. This CDR3 contains 14 residues. The CDR3 loop is CASTSPDRAYEQYF. CDR3 in DNA: TGCGCCAGCACCAGTCCCGACAGGGCGTACGAGCAGTACTTC.

The chain uses TRBV6-1 and TRBJ1-2; D gene uncertain. The CDR3 loop spans 12 amino acids. Germline V gene sequence: CDR1 MNHNS, CDR2 SASEGT. V lost 8 bases to trimming and J lost 5 bases, with 12 bases between them. The CDR3 loop reads CASLRARYGYTF. DNA for the CDR3: TGTGCCAGCCTCAGAGCCCGGTATGGCTACACCTTC.

V usage is TRBV14 and J usage is TRBJ2-1; D gene uncertain. Germline CDR1 SGHDN, CDR2 FVKESK. The CDR3 runs to 12 residues. Trimming removed 4 bases from V and 4 bases from J, with 5 bases in between. In DNA, the CDR3 is TGTGCCAGCAGCCCAATATACAATGAGCAGTTCTTC. Amino acids: CASSPIYNEQFF. The variable domain in full, with the rest retrieved from reference TRBV14 and TRBJ2-1, is EAGVTQFPSHSVIEKGQTVTLRCDPISGHDNLYWYRRVMGKEIKFLLHFVKESKQDESGMPNNRFLAERTGGTYSTLKVQPAELEDSGVYFCASSPIYNEQFFGPGTRLTVL.

J is TRBJ2-2 and V is TRBV10-3, with 11 bases that match TRBD1. This CDR3 spans 16 amino acids. The germline V gene encodes CDR1 ENHRY and CDR2 SYGVKD. V lost 0 bases, J lost 3 bases, and 0 bases stayed unmatched. The CDR3: CAISESGQGDTGELFF. For the CDR3, the DNA is TGTGCCATCAGTGAGTCGGGACAGGGGGACACCGGGGAGCTGTTTTTT.

V gene TRBV6-6 combines with J gene TRBJ2-3; D gene unclear. The CDR3 spans 13 residues. V was pared by 2 bases and J by 4 bases, with 7 bases between. The V gene's germline CDR1 is MNHNY and CDR2 SVGAGI (reference sequence). CDR3 residues: CASSYPSADTQYF. The CDR3 coding sequence is TGTGCCAGCAGTTACCCCTCGGCAGATACGCAGTATTTT.

This clone was counted a single time. The chain joins TRBV21-1 to TRBJ2-6; TRBD1, the D gene given by the table, was not confirmed from the DNA. TRBV21-1 is described as a pseudogene. This CDR3 has 17 residues. The CDR3: CASPRAKGPLGANVLTF. In DNA, the CDR3 is TGTGCCAGCCCCCGGGCCAAGGGGCCTCTGGGGGCCAACGTCCTGACTTTC.

The chain employs TRBV7-2 and TRBJ2-7, with D maybe TRBD2 (5 bases). Looked up from germline, CDR1 is SGHTA and CDR2 is FQGNSA. CDR3 size: 13 residues. Trimming cost V 5 bases and J 6 bases, with 14 bases left between them. The CDR3 is CASSVRREGEQYF. The CDR3 nucleotides are TGTGCCAGCAGCGTACGCCGAGAGGGCGAGCAGTACTTC.

The chain has TRBV28 and TRBJ1-1, with D uncertain. The CDR3 length is 15 residues. The germline V gene encodes CDR1 MDHEN and CDR2 SYDVKM. The ends were cut back, 8 bases at V and 0 bases at J, with 16 bases in the middle. CDR3 amino acids: CASETLWPLNTEAFF. The CDR3 coding sequence is TGTGCCAGCGAGACTCTGTGGCCTCTGAACACTGAAGCTTTCTTT.

This clone was counted a few times. CDR3 in amino acids: CASSVCTGGRLAGFQETQYF. Here the CDR3 DNA reads TGTGCCAGCAGCGTATGCACAGGGGGAAGGCTAGCGGGTTTCCAAGAGACCCAGTACTTC. The rearrangement joins TRBV9 to TRBJ2-5; tentatively, D is TRBD1 or TRBD2 (8 bases each). Trimming removed 1 base from V and 1 base from J, with 26 bases in between. Germline assignment: CDR1 SGDLS and CDR2 YYNGEE. The CDR3 is 20 residues long.

In this sample, this clone turned up a few times. The V and J genes are TRBV2 and TRBJ2-3; D is possibly TRBD2 (6 bases). The germline V and J ends were trimmed by 4 bases and 1 base, with 12 bases remaining between them. In germline, CDR1 is SNHLY, CDR2 FYNNEI. This CDR3 has 15 residues. CDR3 region: CASSVGREGTDTQYF. CDR3 DNA: TGTGCCAGCAGTGTCGGCAGGGAGGGCACAGATACGCAGTATTTT.